This TCR beta chain appears in the sequencing data of a study of patients and donors after allogeneic stem cell transplantation (dated by TCRdb to 2020 to 2021). Details on this clonotype: Its antigen is unknown. There are no base qualities to consult, and no much larger clone falls within one base.

The trim is 7 bases for V and 4 bases for J, with a gap of 10 bases between the germline ends. The germline V gene gives CDR1 as MNHEY and CDR2 as SVGAGI. The cysteine opens and the phenylalanine closes a CDR3 of 12 amino acids. The retained sequence is limited to the CDR3, 36 bases, with the frame set at the first base. The library was produced with RT-PCR. TCRdb records NextSeq 550 as the sequencer. TCRdb reprocessed the public reads (quality trimming at Q25 with fastp, clone calling with MiXCR) and kept in-frame beta chains. When rows share a CDR3 protein, they turn into one entry using the most common DNA and genes. Recorded for this sample are approximately 210,000 distinct CDR3 sequences; less than 45% of them occurred a single time. The top ten hold 33% of the sample.

The chain was built from TRBV6-5 and TRBJ1-1, and possibly TRBD1, on 6 matching bases. Material for sequencing was blood, either unsorted or a sorted T cell fraction (not recorded which). This TCR derives from a human donor who was either an allogeneic HSCT recipient or a stem cell or donor lymphocyte infusion donor (not recorded which). It is not recorded whose cells these are; they may come from a transplant donor. Here is the DNA: TGTGCCAGCATAGGGGGGGGCACTGAAGCTTTCTTT. Translated, it gives CASIGGGTEAFF.